Listed below are T cell receptor beta chains from one sample, sequenced in a study of T cell responses to AZD1222 COVID-19 vaccine. Generated by immunoSEQ multiplex PCR, the TCRdb table keeps only in-frame clones and is missing some. The data hold around 140,000 clones, with around 92% observed a single time. The sample consisted of peripheral blood, taken 28 days after the second AZD1222 dose. The receptors come from an adult who received the AZD1222 COVID-19 vaccine. CDR3s include the opening cysteine and the closing phenylalanine or tryptophan. The D gene is left open where the match is weak. Rows give clone size only sometimes, using once, few, many, or a class for an expanded clone.

TRBJ1-3 | TRBV28 | TRBD1 | once | CASSFRDRGGNTIYF | TGTGCCAGCAGTTTTAGGGACAGGGGTGGAAACACCATATATTTT
TRBJ2-7 | TRBV7-6 | NA | NA | CASSLRLGVEEQYF | TGTGCCAGCAGCTTGAGATTGGGGGTCGAGGAGCAGTACTTC
TRBJ1-6 | TRBV19 | NA | NA | CASSKTGSPTPLHF | TGTGCCAGTAGTAAAACAGGGTCCCCGACACCCCTCCACTTT
TRBJ2-1 | TRBV14 | TRBD1 | NA | CASSPPPGTGGHEQFF | TGTGCCAGCAGCCCCCCACCCGGGACAGGGGGTCATGAGCAGTTCTTC
TRBJ1-2 | TRBV6-4 | NA | NA | CASSATNRDNSYTF | TGTGCCAGCAGTGCTACAAACCGGGACAACAGCTACACCTTC
TRBJ2-2 | TRBV5-1 | TRBD1 | NA | CASRDRANTGELFF | TGCGCCAGCAGGGACAGGGCGAACACCGGGGAGCTGTTTTTT
TRBJ2-5 | TRBV5-6 | TRBD2 | NA | CASSSPSSGNQETQYF | TGTGCCAGCAGCTCTCCCTCTAGCGGGAACCAAGAGACCCAGTACTTC
TRBJ2-3 | TRBV3-1/TRBV3-2 | NA | NA | CASSQAGDTQYF | TGTGCCAGCAGCCAGGCAGGGGATACGCAGTATTTT
TRBJ2-3 | TRBV2 | NA | NA | CASSSRGAVRADTQYF | TGTGCCAGCAGCAGCAGGGGGGCCGTAAGGGCAGATACGCAGTATTTT
TRBJ2-1 | TRBV4-2 | NA | NA | CASSQDLAGEQFF | TGTGCCAGCAGCCAAGATCTAGCAGGAGAGCAGTTCTTC
TRBJ1-3 | TRBV6-5 | NA | NA | CASSYSSAGNTIYF | TGTGCCAGCAGTTACTCTAGTGCTGGAAACACCATATATTTT
TRBJ1-5 | TRBV10-3 | NA | once | CAISAGGRNQPQHF | TGTGCCATCAGTGCGGGAGGTCGCAATCAGCCCCAGCATTTT
TRBJ1-2 | TRBV5-1 | NA | NA | CASSPGQGNYGYTF | TGCGCCAGCAGCCCTGGCCAGGGGAACTATGGCTACACCTTC
TRBJ2-5 | TRBV7-7 | TRBD1 | NA | CASSFGQGWGQETQYF | TGTGCTAGCAGCTTTGGACAGGGATGGGGTCAAGAGACCCAGTACTTC
TRBJ2-3 | TRBV11-3 | TRBD2 | few | CASSHTGLAGSDTQYF | TGTGCCAGCAGCCATACGGGACTAGCCGGGTCAGATACGCAGTATTTT
TRBJ1-1 | TRBV25-1 | NA | NA | CASNPGPNTEAFF | TGTGCCAGCAATCCGGGACCGAACACTGAAGCTTTCTTT
TRBJ1-2 | TRBV6-1 | NA | few | CASSEGQDYYGYTF | TGTGCCAGCAGTGAAGGACAGGATTACTATGGCTACACCTTC
TRBJ1-6 | TRBV30 | NA | NA | CAQMTDSYNSPLHF | TGTGCCCAGATGACCGACTCCTATAATTCACCCCTCCACTTT
TRBJ1-1 | TRBV27 | TRBD1 | NA | CASSWLTGATEAFF | TGTGCCAGCAGTTGGTTGACAGGGGCCACTGAAGCTTTCTTT
TRBJ1-2 | TRBV7-2 | TRBD1 | NA | CASSLMAGGFKGYTF | TGTGCCAGCAGCTTAATGGCAGGGGGCTTTAAGGGCTACACCTTC
TRBJ2-2 | TRBV18 | NA | NA | CASSPPSTGGSNTGELFF | TGTGCCAGCTCACCACCGAGCACCGGCGGGTCAAACACCGGGGAGCTGTTTTTT
TRBJ1-4 | TRBV9 | NA | once | CASSVEDNEKLFF | TGTGCCAGCAGCGTAGAGGATAATGAAAAACTGTTTTTT
TRBJ1-4 | TRBV7-2 | NA | NA | CASSSRQATNEKLFF | TGTGCCAGCAGCTCAAGACAGGCCACTAATGAAAAACTGTTTTTT
TRBJ1-5 | TRBV6-2/TRBV6-3 | NA | once | CASSSGGGLRYPLRGNQPQHF | TGTGCCAGCAGTTCCGGTGGAGGGTTAAGATACCCACTGAGGGGCAATCAGCCCCAGCATTTT
TRBJ2-1 | TRBV7-2 | TRBD2 | NA | CASSEGGLLAGGSYNEQFF | TGTGCCAGCAGCGAAGGGGGCTTGCTAGCGGGAGGGTCCTATAATGAGCAGTTCTTC
TRBJ2-7 | TRBV7-8 | TRBD1 | NA | CASSSTPGTGGYEQYF | TGTGCCAGCAGCTCGACCCCCGGGACAGGGGGTTACGAGCAGTACTTC
TRBJ1-2 | TRBV9 | TRBD1 | NA | CASSSWDRRSAYGYTF | TGTGCCAGCAGCTCTTGGGACAGGCGATCGGCCTATGGCTACACCTTC
TRBJ1-1 | TRBV9 | TRBD1 | NA | CASSVAQGDTEAFF | TGTGCCAGCAGCGTAGCACAGGGGGACACTGAAGCTTTCTTT
TRBJ2-1 | TRBV6-5 | TRBD2 | NA | CASSKGTSGKDEQFF | TGTGCCAGCAGTAAGGGGACTAGCGGGAAGGATGAGCAGTTCTTC
TRBJ2-1 | TRBV7-2 | TRBD2 | NA | CASSLLAGRPGVQFF | TGTGCCAGCAGCTTACTAGCGGGAAGGCCCGGGGTGCAGTTCTTC
TRBJ2-1 | TRBV11-2 | TRBD2 | NA | CASRGGDRAYEQFF | TGTGCCAGCAGGGGGGGGGATAGAGCCTATGAGCAGTTCTTC
TRBJ2-3 | TRBV9 | NA | NA | CASSVGDQGRRDTQYF | TGTGCCAGCAGCGTAGGTGATCAGGGACGAAGGGATACGCAGTATTTT
TRBJ2-3 | TRBV6-5 | TRBD1 | NA | CASSYRTGESTDTQYF | TGTGCCAGCAGTTACAGAACAGGGGAAAGCACAGATACGCAGTATTTT